The rows below give T cell receptor beta chains drawn from one sample of a study of blood T cells in healthy people across ages. TCRdb re-called the 5' RACE reads with MiXCR, one entry per CDR3 protein. The sample holds about 900,000 distinct CDR3 sequences, approximately 67% seen once. The sample taken for sequencing was blood. Receptors originate from a man aged 30-40 years in good health. The CDR3 runs from the conserved cysteine through the conserved F or W. A D gene is named only where the DNA matches it firmly. Size values are once, few and many counts, or a class for expanded clones, and some rows have none.

J gene,D gene,CDR3 length,clone size,V gene,CDR3 protein,CDR3 DNA
TRBJ2-1,TRBD1,13,-,TRBV6-6,CASQGDQYNEQFF,TGTGCCAGCCAGGGGGACCAATACAATGAGCAGTTCTTC
TRBJ2-5,-,13,-,TRBV6-6,CASSRRDSETQYF,TGTGCCAGCAGCCGACGGGACTCAGAGACCCAGTACTTC
TRBJ2-1,-,12,-,TRBV6-2/TRBV6-3,CASSLRRYEQFF,TGTGCCAGCAGTCTTCGGAGGTATGAGCAGTTCTTC
TRBJ2-7,TRBD2,15,once,TRBV20-1,CSAWLPTSPTYEQYF,TGCAGTGCATGGCTCCCGACTAGCCCCACCTACGAGCAGTACTTC
TRBJ2-7,-,16,-,TRBV5-1,CASSSGIMIRGHEQYF,TGCGCCAGCAGCTCGGGTATAATGATAAGGGGCCACGAGCAGTACTTC
TRBJ2-1,TRBD2,15,-,TRBV24-1,CATSDLASGVIKQFF,TGTGCCACCAGTGATTTAGCTAGCGGGGTGATAAAGCAGTTCTTC
TRBJ2-5,TRBD2,15,few,TRBV6-5,CASSPYGRGQETQYF,TGTGCCAGCAGTCCCTACGGGCGGGGGCAAGAGACCCAGTACTTC
TRBJ2-1,-,17,-,TRBV4-2,CASSQESGLKTYNEQFF,TGTGCCAGCAGCCAAGAGTCGGGACTGAAGACCTACAATGAGCAGTTCTTC
TRBJ1-5,-,14,few,TRBV3-1,CASSLGTDYQPQHF,TGTGCCAGCAGCCTCGGGACCGATTATCAGCCCCAGCATTTT
TRBJ2-3,-,15,-,TRBV20-1,CSARGGAKGPDTQYF,TGCAGTGCTAGAGGTGGGGCCAAAGGCCCGGATACGCAGTATTTT
TRBJ2-7,TRBD1,13,-,TRBV6-2/TRBV6-3,CASNDRVAYEQYF,TGTGCCAGCAACGACAGGGTGGCGTACGAGCAGTACTTC
TRBJ2-5,-,11,-,TRBV7-2,CASREWETQYF,TGTGCCAGCAGAGAATGGGAGACCCAGTACTTC
TRBJ2-7,TRBD2,17,-,TRBV28,CASSPAGAGGLSYEQYF,TGTGCCAGCAGTCCCGCCGGAGCGGGGGGGCTCTCCTACGAGCAGTACTTC
TRBJ2-7,TRBD1,14,once,TRBV6-6,CASSYRTGSSEQYF,TGTGCCAGCAGTTACCGGACAGGGTCCTCCGAGCAGTACTTC
TRBJ1-2,-,16,few,TRBV30,CAWIETPGAGKAGYTF,TGTGCCTGGATTGAAACTCCAGGTGCAGGAAAAGCTGGCTACACCTTC
TRBJ1-1,-,13,-,TRBV5-1,CASSLVGYTEAFF,TGCGCCAGCAGCTTGGTCGGGTACACTGAAGCTTTCTTT
TRBJ2-5,TRBD1,16,few,TRBV24-1,CATSDRTGFPLETQYF,TGTGCCACCAGTGATCGGACAGGATTCCCATTGGAGACCCAGTACTTC
TRBJ2-7,TRBD2,16,-,TRBV29-1,CSVEDRWRGSGYEQYF,TGCAGCGTTGAAGATCGATGGCGGGGGAGCGGTTACGAGCAGTACTTC
TRBJ1-2,TRBD1,13,-,TRBV12-3/TRBV12-4,CASTRTGSYGYTF,TGTGCCAGCACCCGGACAGGATCCTATGGCTACACCTTC
TRBJ2-1,-,17,-,TRBV12-3/TRBV12-4,CASSLAVKVSSYNEQFF,TGTGCCAGCAGTTTAGCTGTTAAGGTTAGCTCCTACAATGAGCAGTTCTTC
TRBJ2-1,TRBD1,15,few,TRBV7-9,CASSLAGQLYNEQFF,TGTGCCAGCAGCTTAGCGGGACAGCTCTACAATGAGCAGTTCTTC
TRBJ2-5,-,16,-,TRBV7-2,CASSLGARGTQETQYF,TGTGCCAGCAGCTTAGGAGCCCGGGGGACCCAAGAGACCCAGTACTTC
TRBJ2-7,TRBD2,14,-,TRBV4-2,CASSLPGLAYEQYF,TGTGCCAGCAGCCTCCCGGGACTAGCCTACGAGCAGTACTTC
TRBJ2-5,-,15,few,TRBV7-6,CASSLRPPSGETQYF,TGTGCCAGCAGCTTGCGCCCCCCCTCCGGAGAGACCCAGTACTTC
TRBJ2-3,-,12,-,TRBV12-3/TRBV12-4,CASSQSTDAQYF,TGTGCCAGCAGTCAGAGCACAGATGCGCAGTATTTT
TRBJ1-2,-,13,-,TRBV2,CTSNLLIHYGYTF,TGTACCAGCAACTTGCTAATCCACTATGGCTACACCTTC
TRBJ2-7,-,14,once,TRBV12-3/TRBV12-4,CASSLQRGRHEQYF,TGTGCCAGCAGCCTACAACGAGGCCGCCACGAGCAGTACTTC
TRBJ2-1,-,15,-,TRBV12-3/TRBV12-4,CASSLAGVKSGEQFF,TGTGCCAGCAGTTTAGCAGGGGTTAAGTCGGGTGAGCAGTTCTTC
TRBJ2-3,-,13,-,TRBV5-1,CASSSGHTDTQYF,TGCGCCAGCAGCTCGGGACACACAGATACGCAGTATTTT
TRBJ1-1,-,15,-,TRBV6-1,CASILTGYMNTEAFF,TGTGCCAGCATCTTGACAGGTTACATGAACACTGAAGCTTTCTTT
TRBJ2-5,TRBD1,16,-,TRBV6-5,CASSLTSDRVQETQYF,TGTGCCAGCAGTTTGACTTCGGACAGGGTTCAAGAGACCCAGTACTTC
TRBJ2-2,-,14,-,TRBV5-1,CASSSSDDTGELFF,TGCGCCAGCAGCTCCTCGGACGACACCGGGGAGCTGTTTTTT
TRBJ2-3,-,14,few,TRBV20-1,CSARDPGSTDTQYF,TGCAGTGCTAGAGATCCGGGGAGCACAGATACGCAGTATTTT
TRBJ2-5,TRBD1,16,-,TRBV9,CASSSRTGLEGETQYF,TGTGCCAGCAGCTCCCGGACAGGACTGGAAGGAGAGACCCAGTACTTC
TRBJ2-7,-,14,few,TRBV4-3,CASSQGLISYEQYF,TGCGCCAGCAGCCAGGGTCTAATCTCCTACGAGCAGTACTTC
TRBJ2-6,-,14,-,TRBV2,CATEIGSGANVLTF,TGTGCCACCGAAATAGGCTCTGGGGCCAACGTCCTGACTTTC
TRBJ2-3,-,15,-,TRBV20-1,CSARAHSLRTDTQYF,TGCAGTGCTAGAGCCCACAGCCTTAGGACAGATACGCAGTATTTT